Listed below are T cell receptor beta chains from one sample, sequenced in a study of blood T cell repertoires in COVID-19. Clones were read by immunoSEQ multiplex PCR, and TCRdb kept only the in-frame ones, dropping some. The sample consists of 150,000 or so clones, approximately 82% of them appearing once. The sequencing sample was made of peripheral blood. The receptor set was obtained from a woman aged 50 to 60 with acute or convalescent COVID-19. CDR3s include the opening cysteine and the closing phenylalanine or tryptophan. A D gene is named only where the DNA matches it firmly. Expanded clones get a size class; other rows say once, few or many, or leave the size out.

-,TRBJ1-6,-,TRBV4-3,TGCGCCAGCAGCCAAGATGGCGGAAACAACTATAATTCACCCCTCCACTTT,CASSQDGGNNYNSPLHF
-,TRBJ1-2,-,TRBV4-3,TGCGCCAGCAGCCAGTCCCGGGGTATCTATGGCTACACCTTC,CASSQSRGIYGYTF
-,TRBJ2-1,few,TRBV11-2,TGTGCCAGCAGACACAATGCCAATGAGCAGTTCTTC,CASRHNANEQFF
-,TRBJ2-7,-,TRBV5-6,TGTGCCAGCAGCATCGGGGGTTACTACGAGCAGTACTTC,CASSIGGYYEQYF
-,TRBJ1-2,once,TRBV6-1,TGTGCCAGCAGTGAAACAGGACAGCCGATCTATGGCTACACCTTC,CASSETGQPIYGYTF
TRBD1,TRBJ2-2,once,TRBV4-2,TGTGCCAGCAGCCATGGGGACAGGGGTAACACCGGGGAGCTGTTTTTT,CASSHGDRGNTGELFF
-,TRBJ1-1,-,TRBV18,TGTGCCAGCTCACCTCTACCCCCTACGAACACTGAAGCTTTCTTT,CASSPLPPTNTEAFF
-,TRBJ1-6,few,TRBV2,TGTGCCAGCACAGGGTTGAGGTCACCCCTCCACTTT,CASTGLRSPLHF
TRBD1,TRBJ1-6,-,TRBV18,TGTGCCAGCTCAACCACAACAGGGGGCATCGATTCACCCCTCCACTTT,CASSTTTGGIDSPLHF
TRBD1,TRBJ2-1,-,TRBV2,TGTGCCAGCACTCCTGACAGGGTGAGGCACAATGAGCAGTTCTTC,CASTPDRVRHNEQFF
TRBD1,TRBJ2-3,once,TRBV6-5,TGTGCCAGCAGTACCCGACAGGGGGGAACAGATACGCAGTATTTT,CASSTRQGGTDTQYF
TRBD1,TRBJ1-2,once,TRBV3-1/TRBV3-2,TGTGCCAGCAGCCGTGGACAGGACTATGGCTACACCTTC,CASSRGQDYGYTF
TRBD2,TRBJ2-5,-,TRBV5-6,TGTGCCAGCAGCTCGATAAGGCGGGAGAAGACCCAGTACTTC,CASSSIRREKTQYF
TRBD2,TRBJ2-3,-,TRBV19,TGTGCCAGTAGTATAGTTACTAGCGGGGGGACAGATACGCAGTATTTT,CASSIVTSGGTDTQYF
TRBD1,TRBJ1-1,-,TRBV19,TGTGCCAGTAGTCCCGGGACAGCCACCACTGAAGCTTTCTTT,CASSPGTATTEAFF
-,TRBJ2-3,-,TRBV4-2,TGTGCCAGCAGCCAAGCCGGGACTGTCACAGATACGCAGTATTTT,CASSQAGTVTDTQYF
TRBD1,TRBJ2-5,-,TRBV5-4,TGTGCCAGCAGCTCCGGGACAGTCGGGGAGACCCAGTACTTC,CASSSGTVGETQYF
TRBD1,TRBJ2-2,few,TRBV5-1,TGCGCCAGCAGCTCGACAGGGGAGAACACCGGGGAGCTGTTTTTT,CASSSTGENTGELFF
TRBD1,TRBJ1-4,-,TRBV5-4,TGTGCCAGCAGCGATAGGACAGGGGCTAATGAAAAACTGTTTTTT,CASSDRTGANEKLFF
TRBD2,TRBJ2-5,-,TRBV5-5,TGTGCCAGCAGCACGGGAGGGTTCGGGGAGACCCAGTACTTC,CASSTGGFGETQYF
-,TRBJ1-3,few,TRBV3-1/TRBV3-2,TGTGCCAGCAGCTTTCAGAGGCGGCAGACTGGAAACACCATATATTTT,CASSFQRRQTGNTIYF
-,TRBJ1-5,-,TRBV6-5,TGTGCCAGCAGTCCTGATCCCTATTTGTATCAGCCCCAGCATTTT,CASSPDPYLYQPQHF
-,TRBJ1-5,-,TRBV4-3,TGCGCCAGCAGCCAAGTCCCCTTAGAGCCCCAGCATTTT,CASSQVPLEPQHF
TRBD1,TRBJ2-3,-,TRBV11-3,TGTGCCAGCAGCTTAGGGACAGGGACGGATACGCAGTATTTT,CASSLGTGTDTQYF
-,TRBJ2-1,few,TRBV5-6,TGTGCCAGCAGACCATACACAGGGAATGAGCAGTTCTTC,CASRPYTGNEQFF
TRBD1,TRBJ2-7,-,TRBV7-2,TGTGCCAGCAGCCCCCGGACCGGGACAGGGGACACCTACGAGCAGTACTTC,CASSPRTGTGDTYEQYF
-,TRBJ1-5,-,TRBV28,TGTGCCAGCAGGTGGAGAAGGAGTCAGCCCCAGCATTTT,CASRWRRSQPQHF
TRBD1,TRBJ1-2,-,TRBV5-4,TGTGCCAGCAGCTTCGGGACTGACAGGGGACGGTTAAGCGGCTACACCTTC,CASSFGTDRGRLSGYTF
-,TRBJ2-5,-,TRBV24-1,TGTGCCACCAGTGATCCGGACAGAGAGACCCAGTACTTC,CATSDPDRETQYF
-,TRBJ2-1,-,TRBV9,TGTGCCAGCAGCGCTCGAGCCTCGACTGCTAAGGTTGAGCAGTTCTTC,CASSARASTAKVEQFF
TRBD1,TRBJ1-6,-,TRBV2,TGTGCCAGCAGTCCCTACCTGACAGGGAATTCACCCCTCCACTTT,CASSPYLTGNSPLHF
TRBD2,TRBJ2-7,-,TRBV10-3,TGTGCCAGCCGACTAGCGGGGCCTCTCTACGAGCAGTACTTC,CASRLAGPLYEQYF
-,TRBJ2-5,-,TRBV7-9,TGTGCCAGCAGCACCCGGGGACAAGAGACCCAGTACTTC,CASSTRGQETQYF
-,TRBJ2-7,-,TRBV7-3,TGTGCCAGCAGCTTAAGATTCGGACAGCTAAGGCCCTACGAGCAGTACTTC,CASSLRFGQLRPYEQYF
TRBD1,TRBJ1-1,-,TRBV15,TGTGCCACCAGCAGGACAGGGATTAACACTGAAGCTTTCTTT,CATSRTGINTEAFF
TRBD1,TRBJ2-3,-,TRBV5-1,TGCGCCAGCAGCTTCACAGGGGTAACAGATACGCAGTATTTT,CASSFTGVTDTQYF
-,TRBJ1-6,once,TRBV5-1,TGCGCCAGCAGCTTGAATCCGGACAGAAATTCACCCCTCCACTTT,CASSLNPDRNSPLHF
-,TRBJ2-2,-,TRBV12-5,TGTGCTAGTGGGTTGGGGGGCGTCGGCACCGGGGAGCTGTTTTTT,CASGLGGVGTGELFF
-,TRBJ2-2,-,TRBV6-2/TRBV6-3,TGTGCCAGCAGTTACTGGGCCCAGACGAACACCGGGGAGCTGTTTTTT,CASSYWAQTNTGELFF
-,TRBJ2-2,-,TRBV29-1,TGCAGCGCTGAGAGGCTAGCTAGCACCGGGGAGCTGTTTTTT,CSAERLASTGELFF
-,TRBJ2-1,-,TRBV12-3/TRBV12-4,TGTGCCAGCAGGCGGACTGGCGAGCAGTTCTTC,CASRRTGEQFF
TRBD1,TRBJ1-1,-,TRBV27,TGTGCCAGCAGCGGACAGGGTGTCTCAGAAGCTTTCTTT,CASSGQGVSEAFF
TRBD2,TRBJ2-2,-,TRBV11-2,TGTGCCAGCAGCTTAGTTGGGAGGGCCACCGGGGAGCTGTTTTTT,CASSLVGRATGELFF
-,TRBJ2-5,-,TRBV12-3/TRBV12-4,TGTGCCAGCAGTTTGGGCAGCCAAGAGACCCAGTACTTC,CASSLGSQETQYF
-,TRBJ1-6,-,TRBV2,TGTGCCAGCAGTGACAGGGGTAGTTCACCCCTCCACTTT,CASSDRGSSPLHF
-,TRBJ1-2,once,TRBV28,TGTGCCAGCAGTTTATATGGTAAAAGCGTCTATGGCTACACCTTC,CASSLYGKSVYGYTF
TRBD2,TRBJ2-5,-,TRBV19,TGTGCCAGTAGTGACGGGCGGGGGGGCCTCGAGACCCAGTACTTC,CASSDGRGGLETQYF
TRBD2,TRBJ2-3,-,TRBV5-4,TGTGCCAGCAGCTTAAAAACTAGCGGGAGTGTAGATACGCAGTATTTT,CASSLKTSGSVDTQYF
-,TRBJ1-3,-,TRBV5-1,TGCGCCAGCAGGCAGCTGGGGCAGGCTGGAAACACCATATATTTT,CASRQLGQAGNTIYF
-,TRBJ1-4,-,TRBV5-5,TGTGCCAGCAGCTTGCGACAAAATAATGAAAAACTGTTTTTT,CASSLRQNNEKLFF
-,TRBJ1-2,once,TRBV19,TGTGCCAGTAGCCTGCTCGGGAATACTAACTATGGCTACACCTTC,CASSLLGNTNYGYTF
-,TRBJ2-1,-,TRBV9,TGTGCCAGCAGCGTAGATGAGGGTTGGTCCTACAATGAGCAGTTCTTC,CASSVDEGWSYNEQFF